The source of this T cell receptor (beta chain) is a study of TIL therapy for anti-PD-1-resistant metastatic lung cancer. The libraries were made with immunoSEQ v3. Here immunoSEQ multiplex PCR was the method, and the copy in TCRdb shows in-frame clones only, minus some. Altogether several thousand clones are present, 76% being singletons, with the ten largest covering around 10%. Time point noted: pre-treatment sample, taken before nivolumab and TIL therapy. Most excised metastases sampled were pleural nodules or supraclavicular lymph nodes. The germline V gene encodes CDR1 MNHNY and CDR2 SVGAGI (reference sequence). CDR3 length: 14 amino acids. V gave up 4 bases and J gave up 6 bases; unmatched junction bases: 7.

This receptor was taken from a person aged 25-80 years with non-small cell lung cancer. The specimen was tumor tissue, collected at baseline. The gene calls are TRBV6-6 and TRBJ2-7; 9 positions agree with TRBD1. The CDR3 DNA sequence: TGTGCCAGCAGTTCCGGGACAGGGACGAGCGAGCAGTACTTC. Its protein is CASSSGTGTSEQYF.